Listed here are 15 T cell receptor beta chains from one sample, sequenced in a study of T cell responses to AZD1222 COVID-19 vaccine. Produced via immunoSEQ multiplex PCR; TCRdb's table is partial and in-frame only. The table records tens of thousands of clones, about 90% of them present only once. This material consisted of peripheral blood, taken on day 0 of AZD1222 vaccination. These receptor sequences come from an adult in good health.

V is TRBV27 and J is TRBJ2-6, with a possible D match to TRBD1 (5 bases). Trimming left V 6 bases short and J 2 bases short, with 11 bases between. The germline CDR1 and CDR2 sequences are MNHEY and SMNVEV (reference sequence). The CDR3 is 15 amino acids. The CDR3 loop reads CASRSGLTGANVLTF. In nucleotides, the CDR3 is TGTGCCAGCAGGTCAGGGCTGACTGGGGCCAACGTCCTGACTTTC.

This chain's CDR3 is CASSPQGNTGELFF. In DNA form, the CDR3 reads TGTGCCAGCAGCCCACAGGGGAACACCGGGGAGCTGTTTTTT. The rearrangement links TRBV7-3 to TRBJ2-2; D is possibly TRBD1 (6 bases). V was cut by 5 bases and J by 1 base, with 8 bases left in between. In germline, CDR1 is SGHTA, CDR2 FQGTGA. The CDR3 consists of 14 residues.

This chain joins TRBV9 and TRBJ2-7; D not certain. V gave up 2 bases and J gave up 0 bases, with 9 bases separating them. The CDR3 has 14 residues. Germline V lookup: CDR1 SGDLS, CDR2 YYNGEE. For the CDR3, the DNA is TGTGCCAGCAGCGTCACCAGCGCCTCCTACGAGCAGTACTTC. It encodes CASSVTSASYEQYF.

The genes are TRBV28 and TRBJ2-7, with 12 bases that match TRBD2. The germline V gene encodes CDR1 MDHEN and CDR2 SYDVKM. The J segment lost 5 bases and the V segment lost 6 bases, leaving 2 bases of the junction unmatched. The CDR3 is 13 amino acids. CDR3 region: CASRTSGSDEQYF. CDR3 DNA: TGTGCCAGCAGGACTAGCGGGAGTGACGAGCAGTACTTC.

The chain recombines TRBV28 with TRBJ1-2; D is unclear. The germline CDR1 and CDR2 sequences are MDHEN and SYDVKM. Trimming removed 5 bases from V and 4 bases from J, with 14 bases in between. The CDR3 contains 14 residues. Here the CDR3 DNA reads TGTGCCAGCAGTCCGGGGTGGGGTACCTATGGCTACACCTTC. This codes for CASSPGWGTYGYTF.

This chain joins TRBV7-2 and TRBJ1-2; tentative D call: TRBD1 (6 bases). The V gene's germline CDR1 is SGHTA and CDR2 FQGNSA. This CDR3 has 14 residues. V was trimmed by 6 bases and J by 4 bases, leaving 15 bases between them. CDR3 DNA: TGTGCCAGCAGTCCCAGCGGGGGCGGCTATGGCTACACCTTC. Its protein product is CASSPSGGGYGYTF.

The J gene is TRBJ1-1, the V gene TRBV3-1 (or the pseudogene TRBV3-2); 8 nucleotides agree with TRBD1. There are 14 residues in the CDR3. From germline, CDR1 is LGHDT and CDR2 YNNKEL (reference sequence). V trimming: 0 bases; J trimming: 10 bases; junction bases outside the gene matches: 7. The CDR3 bases are TGTGCCAGCAGCCAAGAGTTTACAGGGGGTTCAGCTTTCTTT. Amino acids: CASSQEFTGGSAFF.

The chain carries TRBV2 and TRBJ2-7, with D possibly being TRBD1 (7 bases). Trimming removed 6 bases at V and 1 base at J, with 13 bases between. In germline, CDR1 is SNHLY, CDR2 FYNNEI. The CDR3 sequence is 14 residues long. The CDR3 sequence is CASSLQGTSYEQYF. The CDR3 region has the DNA TGTGCCAGCAGCCTACAGGGGACTTCCTACGAGCAGTACTTC. The full variable domain, its missing parts supplied by reference TRBV2 and TRBJ2-7, is EPEVTQTPSHQVTQMGQEVILRCVPISNHLYFYWYRQILGQKVEFLVSFYNNEISEKSEIFDDQFSVERPDGSNFTLKIRSTKLEDSAMYFCASSLQGTSYEQYFGPGTRLTVT.

The rearrangement links TRBV2 to TRBJ2-7; possible D gene TRBD2, 7 bases. Trimming left V 3 bases short and J 6 bases short, with 12 bases between. The CDR3 is made up of 13 amino acids. Germline V CDR1 and CDR2: SNHLY, FYNNEI. The CDR3: CASSDVGGPEQYF. In nucleotides, the CDR3 is TGTGCCAGCAGTGATGTCGGGGGGCCCGAGCAGTACTTC.

This clone was counted only a few times. The rearrangement uses TRBV5-6 and TRBJ2-5, with 11 bases matching TRBD2. V dropped 0 bases and J dropped 4; count of bases not matched to a gene: 2. There are 15 residues in the CDR3. Germline-derived CDR1 and CDR2 are SGHDT and YYEEEE. The CDR3 protein is CASSLGLAGRETQYF. As DNA, the CDR3 is TGTGCCAGCAGCTTGGGACTAGCGGGAAGAGAGACCCAGTACTTC.

This sequence joins TRBV27 and TRBJ2-6; no clear D. V lost 1 base to trimming and J lost 4 bases, with 11 bases between them. The CDR3 has 16 amino acids. Germline loops: CDR1 MNHEY, CDR2 SMNVEV (reference sequence). The CDR3, as DNA: TGTGCCAGCAGTTTATTGCAGACCTCAGGGGCCAACGTCCTGACTTTC. It translates to CASSLLQTSGANVLTF.

This clone was counted a single time. The chain links TRBV19 to TRBJ1-1, with a weak D call TRBD1 (6 bases). Germline V gives CDR1 LNHDA, CDR2 SQIVND (reference sequence). The V and J ends lost 5 bases and 4 bases respectively, with 17 bases between them. The CDR3 is 15 residues long. Written as DNA, the CDR3 is TGTGCCAGTAGTCCATCAGGGGCCCTGGGCACTGAAGCTTTCTTT. Residues: CASSPSGALGTEAFF. The complete variable domain, with remaining parts taken from reference TRBV19 and TRBJ1-1, reads DGGITQSPKYLFRKEGQNVTLSCEQNLNHDAMYWYRQDPGQGLRLIYYSQIVNDFQKGDIAEGYSVSREKKESFPLTVTSAQKNPTAFYLCASSPSGALGTEAFFGQGTRLTVV.

This chain links TRBV7-6 with TRBJ2-1; no clear D. Trimming left V 1 base short and J 6 bases short, with 13 bases between. There are 15 residues in the CDR3. Per germline, CDR1 SGHVS and CDR2 FNYEAQ. CDR3 sequence (DNA): TGTGCCAGCAGCTTAGTACTAAAGGATATCAATGAGCAGTTCTTC. The encoded protein is CASSLVLKDINEQFF.

The genes are TRBV29-1 and TRBJ1-1, with TRBD1 matching over 11 bases. V lost 2 bases, J lost 4 bases, and 12 bases stayed unmatched. Germline values: CDR1 SQVTM, CDR2 ANQGSEA. There are 17 residues in the CDR3. The CDR3 DNA reads TGCAGCGTTGAAACCGGGACAGGGGGATTGTCGGTCACTGAAGCTTTCTTT. As protein: CSVETGTGGLSVTEAFF.

This chain connects TRBV6-5 to TRBJ2-7; maybe TRBD1 (5 bases). The CDR3 has 13 residues. Trimming took 6 bases from V and 2 from J, leaving 11 bases between them. Germline loops: CDR1 MNHEY, CDR2 SVGAGI. In DNA, the CDR3 is TGTGCCAGCAGAGAGACAGCAACCTACGAGCAGTACTTC. This gives the protein CASRETATYEQYF.